Each of the 7 T cell receptor beta chains below was sequenced from the same sample in a study of T cell responses to AZD1222 COVID-19 vaccine. Some clones are missing from TCRdb's copy, which holds only in-frame ones; the method was immunoSEQ multiplex PCR. The sample gives around 110,000 clones, about 85% of which show up once; 4.8% is in the top ten. Source: peripheral blood, taken 28 days after the second AZD1222 dose. These receptors were taken from an adult who received the AZD1222 COVID-19 vaccine.

J is TRBJ2-3 and V is TRBV6-1; D uncertain. In germline, CDR1 is MNHNS, CDR2 SASEGT. There are 12 residues in the CDR3. The ends were cut back, 1 base at V and 3 bases at J, with 2 bases in the middle. The chain's CDR3 is CASSEGTDTQYF. The CDR3 DNA sequence: TGTGCCAGCAGTGAAGGGACAGATACGCAGTATTTT.

This chain connects TRBV5-4 to TRBJ1-2; D might be TRBD1 (6 bases). CDR1 is SGHNT, CDR2 YYREEE, per germline (reference sequence). V gave up 2 bases and J gave up 2 bases, with 13 bases separating them. The CDR3 has 15 amino acids. The CDR3 sequence: CASSFPRDTNYGYTF. CDR3 sequence (DNA): TGTGCCAGCAGCTTCCCCCGGGACACAAACTATGGCTACACCTTC.

The chain couples TRBV3-1 (or the pseudogene TRBV3-2) to TRBJ2-2; D is unclear. CDR1 and CDR2 (germline): LGHDT, YNNKEL (reference sequence). Trimming left V 3 bases short and J 1 base short, with 6 bases between. The CDR3 covers 14 residues. As DNA, the CDR3 is TGTGCCAGCAGCCATGGGGTGAACACCGGGGAGCTGTTTTTT. Its translation: CASSHGVNTGELFF.

This chain connects TRBV28 to TRBJ2-6, with D possibly TRBD2 on 6 matching bases. V lost 2 bases and J lost 1, with 9 bases in between. Germline CDR1 is MDHEN and CDR2 is SYDVKM. There are 16 residues in the CDR3. CDR3 sequence: CASSLGEVSGANVLTF. CDR3 DNA sequence: TGTGCCAGCAGTTTAGGGGAGGTTTCTGGGGCCAACGTCCTGACTTTC.

This chain links TRBV9 with TRBJ1-1; D is perhaps TRBD1 (6 bases). The V and J ends lost 3 bases and 5 bases respectively, with 8 bases between them. The CDR3 runs 12 residues. Germline lookup yields CDR1 SGDLS and CDR2 YYNGEE. DNA for the CDR3: TGTGCCAGCAGCGAAACAGGGACTGAAGCTTTCTTT. It codes for CASSETGTEAFF. The variable domain in full, with the rest retrieved from reference TRBV9 and TRBJ1-1, is DSGVTQTPKHLITATGQRVTLRCSPRSGDLSVYWYQQSLDQGLQFLIQYYNGEERAKGNILERFSAQQFPDLHSELNLSSLELGDSALYFCASSETGTEAFFGQGTRLTVV.

V gene TRBV28 combines with J gene TRBJ1-3; D not resolved. Germline values: CDR1 MDHEN, CDR2 SYDVKM. The V end was cut by 8 bases, the J end by 2 bases, with 7 bases between. The CDR3 totals 12 residues. This chain's CDR3 is CASLGAGNTIYF. The CDR3 DNA reads TGTGCCAGCCTGGGCGCTGGAAACACCATATATTTT.

The chain combines TRBV24-1 with TRBJ2-5; tentative D call: TRBD2 (6 bases). Germline loops: CDR1 KGHDR, CDR2 SFDVKD. The CDR3 length is 15 residues. The V end lost 5 bases, the J end lost 9 bases, and 21 bases lay between the germline ends. The CDR3 nucleotides are TGTGCCACCAGTGCCTACCTCGGAGGGGAGGAGGCCCAGTACTTC. It specifies CATSAYLGGEEAQYF.